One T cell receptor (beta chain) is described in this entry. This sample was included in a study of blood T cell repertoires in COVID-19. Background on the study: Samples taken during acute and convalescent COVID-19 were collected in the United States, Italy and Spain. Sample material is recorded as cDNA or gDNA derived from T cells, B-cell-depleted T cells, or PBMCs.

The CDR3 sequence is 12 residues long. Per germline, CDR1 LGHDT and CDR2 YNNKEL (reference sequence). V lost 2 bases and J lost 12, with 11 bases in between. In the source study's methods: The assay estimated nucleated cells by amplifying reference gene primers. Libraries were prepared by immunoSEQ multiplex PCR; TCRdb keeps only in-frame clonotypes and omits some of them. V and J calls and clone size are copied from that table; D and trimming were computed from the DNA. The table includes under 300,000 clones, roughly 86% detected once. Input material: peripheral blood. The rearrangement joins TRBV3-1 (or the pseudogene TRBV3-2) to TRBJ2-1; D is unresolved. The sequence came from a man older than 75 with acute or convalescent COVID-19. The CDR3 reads CASSQSPSGQFF. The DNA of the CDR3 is TGTGCCAGCAGCCAATCCCCGTCCGGGCAGTTCTTC.